This T cell receptor (beta chain) was observed in a study of PD-1 blockade in classical Hodgkin lymphoma. Brentuximab vedotin exposure varied among the patients, all of whom had relapsed after autologous stem cell transplantation. The count of this clone is one. The antigen remains unidentified. Whole-study results and caveats: Patients who responded completely had about the same baseline diversity as newly diagnosed patients. Exclusion covered patients beginning nivolumab under 1 year post-ASCT. Unlike CD8+ TCR diversity, which did not rise significantly by C4D1, CD4+ TCR diversity did. Baseline TCR diversity was reportedly lower in newly diagnosed patients than in healthy donors. It was reported as lower still in relapsed/refractory patients.

The protocol was immunoSEQ multiplex PCR, while the TCRdb copy is restricted to in-frame clones and leaves out a portion. The sample lists fewer than 25,000 clones; approximately 80% were seen once. V was trimmed by 0 bases and J by 7 bases, leaving 13 bases between them. Germline assignment: CDR1 SGDLS and CDR2 YYNGEE. This CDR3 comprises 14 residues. This specimen was peripheral blood mononuclear cells (PBMCs), taken at baseline. The chain recombines TRBV9 with TRBJ1-1; unclear D gene. The receptor's source is a human donor with classical Hodgkin lymphoma. CDR3 nucleotides: TGTGCCAGCAGCGTAGGTCGGGGAGGTGGTGAAGCTTTCTTT. Translated: CASSVGRGGGEAFF.